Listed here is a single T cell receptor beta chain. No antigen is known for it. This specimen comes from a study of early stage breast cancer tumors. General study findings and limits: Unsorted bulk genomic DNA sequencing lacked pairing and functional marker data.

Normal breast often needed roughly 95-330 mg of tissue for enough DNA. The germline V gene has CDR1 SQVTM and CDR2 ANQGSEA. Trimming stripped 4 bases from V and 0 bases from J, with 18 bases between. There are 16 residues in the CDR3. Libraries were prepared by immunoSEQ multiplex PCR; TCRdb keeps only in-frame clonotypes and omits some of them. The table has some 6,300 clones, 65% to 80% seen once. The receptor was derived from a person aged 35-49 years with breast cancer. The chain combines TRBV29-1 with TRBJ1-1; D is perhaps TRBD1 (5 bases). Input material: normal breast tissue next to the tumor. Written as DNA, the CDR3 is TGCAGCGTTGCCTGGTTATTGAGGGGACTGAACACTGAAGCTTTCTTT. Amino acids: CSVAWLLRGLNTEAFF.